This T cell receptor beta chain was obtained from a study of T cells in localized non-small cell lung cancer. V dropped 1 base and J dropped 3 bases, with 4 bases sitting between them. The CDR3 totals 13 residues. Germline assignment: CDR1 SGHDN and CDR2 FVKESK. General study points: Among the top 100 tumor clones, a median 57 appeared in adjacent lung. Longer overall survival was seen with higher T cell density measured in blood. Uninvolved adjacent lung showed peak T cell clonality, exceeding tumor.

Regarding this clone: Its antigen is currently unknown.

The protocol was immunoSEQ multiplex PCR, while the TCRdb copy is restricted to in-frame clones and leaves out a portion. The sample holds tens of thousands of clones; 80% are singletons and the top ten take 7.5% to 10%. The chain carries TRBV14 and TRBJ2-1; no reliable D call. The sequences come from peripheral blood, collected before any cancer treatment. This clonotype was obtained from a female donor older than 55 with stage I lung adenocarcinoma. The CDR3 is CASSQAYYNEQFF. In DNA form, the CDR3 reads TGTGCCAGCAGCCAAGCTTACTACAATGAGCAGTTCTTC.